The clone carrying this T cell receptor (beta chain) has more than one count but fewer than ten. The data were obtained in a study of naive and memory T cell subsets. The beta constant-region primer was an equimolar mix of two oligonucleotides covering TRBC1 and TRBC2. TCRdb re-called the UMI-ligation and nested PCR reads through MiXCR, storing one row per CDR3 protein. This table has 150,000 or so distinct CDR3 sequences, about a sixth appearing once. CDR3 length equals 16 residues. The germline CDR1 and CDR2 sequences are MNHNS and SASEGT. V lost 7 bases to trimming and J lost 0 bases; unmatched junction nucleotides: 4.

The clonotype was recovered from a human donor in good health. V is TRBV6-1 and J is TRBJ2-3; 13 bases match TRBD2. Input material: naive CD4+ T cells from blood. DNA for the CDR3: TGTGCCAGCAAAGGACTAGCGGGAGCAAGCACAGATACGCAGTATTTT. Protein sequence: CASKGLAGASTDTQYF.